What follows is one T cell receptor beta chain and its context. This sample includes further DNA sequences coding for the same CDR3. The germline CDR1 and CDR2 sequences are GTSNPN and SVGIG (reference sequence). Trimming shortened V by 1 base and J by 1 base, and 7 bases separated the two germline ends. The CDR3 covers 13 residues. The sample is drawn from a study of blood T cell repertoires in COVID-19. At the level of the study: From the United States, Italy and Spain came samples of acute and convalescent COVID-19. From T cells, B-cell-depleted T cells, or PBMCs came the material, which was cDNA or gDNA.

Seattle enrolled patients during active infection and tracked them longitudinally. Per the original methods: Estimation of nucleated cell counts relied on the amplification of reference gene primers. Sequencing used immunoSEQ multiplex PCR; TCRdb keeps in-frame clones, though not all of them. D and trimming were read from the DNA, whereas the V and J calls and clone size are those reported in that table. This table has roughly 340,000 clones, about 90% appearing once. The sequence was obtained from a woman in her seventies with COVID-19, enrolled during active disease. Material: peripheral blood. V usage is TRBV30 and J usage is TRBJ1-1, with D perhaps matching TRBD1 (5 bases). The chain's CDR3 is CAWSEDRNTEAFF. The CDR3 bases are TGTGCCTGGAGTGAAGACAGGAACACTGAAGCTTTCTTT.